Shown below are 17 T cell receptor beta chains from a single sample sequenced in a study of response to subunit inactivated influenza vaccine. Each CDR3 protein is one row after TCRdb ran MiXCR on the RT-PCR reads. The data hold approximately 310,000 distinct CDR3 sequences, with 21% observed a single time. The sequences come from PBMCs from blood, collected 21 months after vaccination. These receptors all come from a man aged 45 to 75 who received an inactivated influenza vaccine.

This clonotype was recorded a few times. The rearrangement links TRBV12-3 or TRBV12-4 to TRBJ1-5, with D maybe TRBD1 (6 bases). There are 15 residues in the CDR3. V lost 5 bases and J lost 2, with 13 bases in between. The CDR3 bases are TGTGCCAGCAGTGGACAGAACCGGGGCAATCAGCCCCAGCATTTT. Amino acids: CASSGQNRGNQPQHF.

This clonotype was detected a few times. In nucleotides, the CDR3 is TGTGCCAGCAGTGTCTTAGGGGGCCTAGAGACCCAGTACTTC. Amino acid sequence: CASSVLGGLETQYF. The chain recombines TRBV25-1 with TRBJ2-5; TRBD1 aligns across 7 bases. After removal of 4 bases from V and 4 bases from J, the junction contained 6 bases not matched to a gene. This CDR3 region has 14 residues. CDR1 and CDR2 from the germline V gene are MGHDK and SYGVNS.

This sequence joins TRBV2 and TRBJ2-1, with 8 positions matching TRBD2. With V trimmed by 6 bases and J by 5 bases, 0 bases remained unmatched. Germline V gene data show CDR1 as SNHLY and CDR2 as FYNNEI. The CDR3 is made up of 12 amino acids. CDR3 coding DNA: TGTGCCAGCAGACTAGCGGACAATGAGCAGTTCTTC. It codes for CASRLADNEQFF.

A few counts support this clonotype. The V call is TRBV5-5, the J call TRBJ2-7, with 10 bases lining up with TRBD2. The CDR3 length is 17 residues. CDR1 and CDR2 from the germline V gene are SGHKS and YYEKEE (reference sequence). The trim removed 4 bases at V and 6 bases at J, leaving 16 bases unmatched. The CDR3 here is CASSHEPSGAGGREQYF. The CDR3 nucleotides read TGTGCCAGCAGCCACGAACCGTCGGGAGCGGGGGGGCGCGAGCAGTACTTC.

V gene TRBV11-2 combines with J gene TRBJ1-4, with D unclear. V dropped 1 base and J dropped 5 bases, with 11 bases sitting between them. Germline CDR1 and CDR2: SGHAT and FQNNGV. CDR3 length: 15 residues. The CDR3 DNA sequence: TGTGCCAGCAGCTTAGTGGGTGCCGAAAATGAAAAACTGTTTTTT. It yields the protein CASSLVGAENEKLFF.

This clonotype was recorded a few times. The chain links TRBV12-3 or TRBV12-4 to TRBJ1-4, with TRBD1 identical over 7 bases. V lost 5 bases and J lost 8; bases outside the gene matches: 8. This CDR3 has 14 amino acids. CDR3 region: CASSPTGPREKLFF. CDR3 sequence (DNA): TGTGCCAGCAGTCCGACAGGGCCGAGGGAAAAACTGTTTTTT.

This clonotype was seen ten or more times. The chain carries TRBV12-3 or TRBV12-4 and TRBJ1-2, with D hard to call. The V and J ends lost 3 bases and 11 bases respectively, with 19 bases between them. The CDR3 sequence is 14 residues long. The chain's CDR3 is CASSFSSGPVGYTF. The CDR3, as DNA: TGTGCCAGCAGTTTTTCCTCGGGCCCTGTAGGTTACACCTTC.

This clonotype has a handful of counts. The chain combines TRBV5-1 with TRBJ1-3, with D tentatively TRBD1 (5 bases). CDR1 is SGHRS and CDR2 is YFSETQ in the germline V gene. CDR3 size: 15 residues. V was cut by 4 bases and J by 0 bases, with 11 bases left in between. The CDR3 protein is CASSTTGISGNTIYF. CDR3 nucleotides: TGCGCCAGCAGCACCACAGGCATCTCTGGAAACACCATATATTTT.

This clonotype was seen ten or more times. The chain links TRBV2 to TRBJ1-2, with TRBD1 as a possible D gene (6 bases). Trimming pared 3 bases from V and 2 bases from J, leaving 16 bases between. The CDR3 is made up of 16 amino acids. Per germline, CDR1 SNHLY and CDR2 FYNNEI. In DNA form, the CDR3 reads TGTGCCAGCAGTGACGGTACAGGGCGAAGGAACTATGGCTACACCTTC. This codes for CASSDGTGRRNYGYTF.

The CDR3 loop is CASSYGQGDSGANVLTF. DNA for the CDR3: TGTGCCAGCAGTTACGGGCAGGGTGACTCTGGGGCCAACGTCCTGACTTTC. V gene TRBV6-2 or TRBV6-3 combines with J gene TRBJ2-6; D is perhaps TRBD1 (5 bases). V was trimmed by 2 bases and J by 0 bases, leaving 11 bases between them. Germline CDR1 and CDR2: MNHEY and SVGEGT. This CDR3 spans 17 amino acids.

This clonotype was recorded a few times. The chain couples TRBV24-1 to TRBJ1-1; 8 bases fit TRBD1. Germline V CDR1 and CDR2: KGHDR, SFDVKD. Trimming removed 7 bases from V and 5 bases from J; junction bases left unmatched: 5. The CDR3 sequence is 13 residues long. CDR3 in amino acids: CATRATGGTEAFF. The CDR3, as DNA: TGTGCCACCAGAGCCACAGGGGGGACTGAAGCTTTCTTT.

As to this clonotype: Being one base from a much bigger clone, this may be a read error. The CDR3 loop is CASSQGGTNGAFF. DNA of the CDR3: TGCGCCAGCAGCCAAGGGGGGACAAATGGAGCTTTCTTT. The J gene is TRBJ1-1, the V gene TRBV4-3, with TRBD1 as a possible D gene (6 bases). CDR3 length: 13 residues. Germline CDR1 LGHNA, CDR2 YSLEER. Trimming removed 1 base at V and 10 bases at J, with 13 bases between.

On this clonotype itself: Mismatch with germline at one junction end may stem from a read error. The rearrangement links TRBV2 to TRBJ1-6; D ambiguous. The CDR3 has 15 residues. The germline gives CDR1 SNHLY, CDR2 FYNNEI. CDR3 nucleotides: TGTGCCAGCAGTCCCCCGGGATCATATAATTCAGCCCTCCACTTT. This sequence encodes CASSPPGSYNSALHF.

The CDR3 DNA is TGTGCCAGCAGCCAAGATCCCGACAACTACGAGCAGTACTTC. Its protein product is CASSQDPDNYEQYF. The V gene is TRBV4-2, the J gene TRBJ2-7, with D uncertain. From germline, CDR1 is LGHNA and CDR2 YNFKEQ. V dropped 0 bases and J dropped 3 bases, with 9 bases sitting between them. The CDR3 is made up of 14 amino acids.

The chain recombines TRBV12-3 or TRBV12-4 with TRBJ1-2, with 8 bases aligning to TRBD1. J gave up 6 bases and V 5 bases, and 8 bases lay outside the gene matches. This CDR3 has 14 residues. CDR3 amino acids: CASSRQTGAHGYTF. Here the CDR3 DNA reads TGTGCCAGCAGTAGACAGACAGGGGCCCATGGCTACACCTTC.

This clonotype was detected a few times. The junction differs from germline at one of its ends, possibly a read error. The chain is built from TRBV12-3 or TRBV12-4 and TRBJ2-1; no definite D call. This CDR3 region has 13 residues. CDR3 sequence (DNA): TGTGCCAGCAGGTTAGGCAGGTACAATGAGCAGTTCTTC. It yields the protein CASRLGRYNEQFF.

This clonotype showed up just a few times. The chain couples TRBV5-1 to TRBJ2-7; no clear D gene. V gave up 0 bases and J gave up 1 base, with 8 bases separating them. From germline, CDR1 is SGHRS and CDR2 YFSETQ. The CDR3 contains 14 residues. The chain's CDR3 is CASSLAYTSYEQYF. In DNA form, the CDR3 reads TGCGCCAGCAGCTTGGCTTACACTTCCTACGAGCAGTACTTC.